This is a list of T cell receptor beta chains from one sample in a study of CD8 T cells in ankylosing spondylitis. Using its own MiXCR run on the 5' RACE reads, TCRdb lists one record per CDR3 protein. The data contain fewer than 200,000 distinct CDR3 sequences, about 20% of them seen just once; the ten biggest clones take up roughly 4%. Sequenced: blood, either unsorted or a sorted T cell fraction (not recorded which). These receptors all stem from a male donor under 30 with ankylosing spondylitis or in good health (not recorded which). CDR3s include the opening cysteine and the closing phenylalanine or tryptophan. The D gene is left open where the match is weak. Where a row states a size, it is once, few, many or the class of an expanded clone; other rows omit it.

v_gene,len,d_gene,abundance,j_gene,CDR3nt,CDR3aa
TRBV29-1,12,NA,many,TRBJ2-5,TGCAGCGTTGAAGGGGGGTTGGAGACCCAGTACTTC,CSVEGGLETQYF
TRBV6-5,12,NA,NA,TRBJ2-1,TGTGCCAGCAGCATGACACACAATGAGCAGTTCTTC,CASSMTHNEQFF
TRBV27,14,TRBD2,NA,TRBJ2-3,TGTGCCAGCGGAGTGGGGACTAGTACAGATACGCAGTATTTT,CASGVGTSTDTQYF
TRBV3-1,14,NA,many,TRBJ2-5,TGTGCCAGCAGCCAACAGGGCTTCCAAGAGACCCAGTACTTC,CASSQQGFQETQYF
TRBV5-1,14,TRBD1,many,TRBJ1-6,TGCGCCAGTCGGTACGGACAGGGAAATTCACCCCTCCACTTT,CASRYGQGNSPLHF
TRBV4-1,12,NA,many,TRBJ2-5,TGCGCCAGCAGCCAAGATTACGAGACCCAGTACTTC,CASSQDYETQYF
TRBV12-3/TRBV12-4,13,NA,NA,TRBJ2-7,TGTGCCAGCAGTGACGGTGCAAGCTACGAGCAGTACTTC,CASSDGASYEQYF
TRBV18,19,NA,few,TRBJ2-6,TGTGCCAGCTCACCACCGCTGAGTGTCACCTACTCTGGGGCCAACGTCCTGACTTTC,CASSPPLSVTYSGANVLTF
TRBV29-1,13,NA,NA,TRBJ1-1,TGCAGCGTTGGTAAGGGAATGGTACCTGAAGCTTTCTTT,CSVGKGMVPEAFF
TRBV10-3,16,TRBD2,NA,TRBJ2-1,TGTGCCATCAAGGCGGGCGGAACTAGCGACTACAATGAGCAGTTCTTC,CAIKAGGTSDYNEQFF
TRBV15,15,TRBD1,many,TRBJ1-2,TGTGCCACCAGCAGAGAGAGGACAGGGATCCATGGCTACACCTTC,CATSRERTGIHGYTF
TRBV6-5,14,TRBD1,few,TRBJ1-6,TGTGCCAGCAGGACCGACAGGGGGCCTTCACCCCTCCACTTT,CASRTDRGPSPLHF
TRBV18,14,NA,NA,TRBJ1-1,TGTGCCAGCTCACCACAAGATAGGAACACTGAAGCTTTCTTT,CASSPQDRNTEAFF
TRBV10-2,15,TRBD1,many,TRBJ1-2,TGCGCCAGCAGTTATTGGACAGGGGGGAACTATGGCTACACCTTC,CASSYWTGGNYGYTF
TRBV4-3,15,NA,many,TRBJ2-3,TGCGCCAGCAGCCAAGATATTAGCGACACAGATACGCAGTATTTT,CASSQDISDTDTQYF
TRBV2,16,TRBD1,NA,TRBJ1-5,TGTGCCAGCAGTTCGACAGGGGGACGTAGCAATCAGCCCCAGCATTTT,CASSSTGGRSNQPQHF